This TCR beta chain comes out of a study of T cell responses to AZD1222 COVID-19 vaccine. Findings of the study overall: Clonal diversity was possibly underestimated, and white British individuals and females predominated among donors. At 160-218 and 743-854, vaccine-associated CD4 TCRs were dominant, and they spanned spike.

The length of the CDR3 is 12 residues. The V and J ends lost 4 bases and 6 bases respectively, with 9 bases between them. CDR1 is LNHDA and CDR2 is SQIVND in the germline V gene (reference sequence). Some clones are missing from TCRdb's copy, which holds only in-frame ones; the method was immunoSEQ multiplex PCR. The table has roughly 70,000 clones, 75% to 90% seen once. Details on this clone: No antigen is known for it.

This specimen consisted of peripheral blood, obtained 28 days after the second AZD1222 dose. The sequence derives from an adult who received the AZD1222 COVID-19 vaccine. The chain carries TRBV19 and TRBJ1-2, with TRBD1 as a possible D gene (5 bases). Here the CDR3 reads CASSTGPHGYTF. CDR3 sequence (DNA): TGTGCCAGTAGTACAGGGCCACATGGCTACACCTTC.